Included here is one T cell receptor (beta chain) sequence, with context. Its target is unknown. The germline CDR1 and CDR2 sequences are MNHEY and SMNVEV (reference sequence). Trimming cost V 10 bases and J 7 bases, with 19 bases left between them. CDR3 length: 13 amino acids. The PCR made use of 60 Vbeta and 13 Jbeta primers. Profiling relied on immunoSEQ multiplex PCR, and the TCRdb table lists in-frame clones only, not all of them. The table records 95,000 to 150,000 clones, under 80% of them present only once. This sample is drawn from a study of cytomegalovirus exposure and HLA in healthy donors. Across the study: The 120 million or so unique TCR beta sequences, from some 170 million T cells, were found by an earlier analysis.

Points from the study as a whole: As a later analysis showed, a missense DCLRE1C variant was linked to trimming of TCR beta V- and J-genes. Sequencing probably produced one cluster of sequence variants that were highly shared.

The source material was PBMCs. The rearrangement links TRBV27 to TRBJ1-1, with D possibly matching TRBD1 (5 bases). This clonotype was sampled from a man in his 60s in good health and CMV-seropositive. CDR3 DNA sequence: TGTGCCACTCGAAATAGGGGCAGATATGAAGCTTTCTTT. Its protein product is CATRNRGRYEAFF.